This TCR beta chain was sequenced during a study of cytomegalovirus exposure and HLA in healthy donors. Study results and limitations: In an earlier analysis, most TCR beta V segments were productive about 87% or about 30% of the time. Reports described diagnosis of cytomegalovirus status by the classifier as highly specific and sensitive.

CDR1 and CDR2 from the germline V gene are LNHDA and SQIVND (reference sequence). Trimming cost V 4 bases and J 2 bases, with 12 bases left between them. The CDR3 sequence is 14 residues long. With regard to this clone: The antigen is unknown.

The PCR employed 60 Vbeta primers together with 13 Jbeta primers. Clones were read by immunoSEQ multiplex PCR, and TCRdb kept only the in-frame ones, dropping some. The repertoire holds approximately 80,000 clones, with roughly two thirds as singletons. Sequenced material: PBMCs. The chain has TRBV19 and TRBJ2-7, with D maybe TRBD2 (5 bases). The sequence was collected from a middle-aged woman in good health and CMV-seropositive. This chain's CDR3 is CASSRAGGAYEQYF. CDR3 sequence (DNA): TGTGCCAGTAGTAGGGCGGGCGGTGCCTACGAGCAGTACTTC. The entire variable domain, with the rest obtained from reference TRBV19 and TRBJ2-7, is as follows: DGGITQSPKYLFRKEGQNVTLSCEQNLNHDAMYWYRQDPGQGLRLIYYSQIVNDFQKGDIAEGYSVSREKKESFPLTVTSAQKNPTAFYLCASSRAGGAYEQYFGPGTRLTVT.